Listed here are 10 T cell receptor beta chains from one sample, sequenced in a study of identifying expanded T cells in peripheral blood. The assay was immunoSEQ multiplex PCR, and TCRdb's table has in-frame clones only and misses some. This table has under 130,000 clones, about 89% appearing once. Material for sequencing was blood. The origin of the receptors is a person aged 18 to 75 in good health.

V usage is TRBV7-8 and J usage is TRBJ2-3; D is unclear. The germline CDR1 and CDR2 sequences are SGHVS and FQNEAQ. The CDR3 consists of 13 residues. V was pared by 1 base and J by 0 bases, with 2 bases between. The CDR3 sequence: CASSLGSTDTQYF. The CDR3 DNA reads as TGTGCCAGCAGCTTAGGGAGCACAGATACGCAGTATTTT.

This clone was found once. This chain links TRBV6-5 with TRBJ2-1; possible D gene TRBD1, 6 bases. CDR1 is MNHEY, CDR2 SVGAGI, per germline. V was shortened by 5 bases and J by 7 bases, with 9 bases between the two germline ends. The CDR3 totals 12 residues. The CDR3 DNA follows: TGTGCCAGCAGTCCACAGGGAAATGAGCAGTTCTTC. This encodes CASSPQGNEQFF.

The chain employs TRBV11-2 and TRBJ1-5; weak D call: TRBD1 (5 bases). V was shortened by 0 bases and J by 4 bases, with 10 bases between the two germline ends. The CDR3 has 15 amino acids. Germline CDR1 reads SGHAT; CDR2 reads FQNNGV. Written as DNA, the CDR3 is TGTGCCAGCAGCTTAGATTGGGGGGGAAATCAGCCCCAGCATTTT. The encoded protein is CASSLDWGGNQPQHF.

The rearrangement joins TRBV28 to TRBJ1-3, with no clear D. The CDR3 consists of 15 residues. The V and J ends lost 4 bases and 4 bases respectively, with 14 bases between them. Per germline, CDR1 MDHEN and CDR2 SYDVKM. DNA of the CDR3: TGTGCCAGCAGTTCCCCTCGGCAGGCAGGAAACACCATATATTTT. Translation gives CASSSPRQAGNTIYF.

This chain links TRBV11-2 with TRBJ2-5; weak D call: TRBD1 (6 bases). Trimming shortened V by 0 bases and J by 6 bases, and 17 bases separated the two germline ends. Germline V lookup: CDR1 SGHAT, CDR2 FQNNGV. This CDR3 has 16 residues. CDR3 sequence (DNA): TGTGCCAGCAGCTTAGAGGGGGCTCTAGGGTTCAAGACCCAGTACTTC. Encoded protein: CASSLEGALGFKTQYF.

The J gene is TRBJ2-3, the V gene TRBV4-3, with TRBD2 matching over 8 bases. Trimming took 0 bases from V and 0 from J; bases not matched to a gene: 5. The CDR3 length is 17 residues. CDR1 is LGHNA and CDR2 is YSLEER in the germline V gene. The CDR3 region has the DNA TGCGCCAGCAGCCAAGATGCGGGGGGCTCTAGCACAGATACGCAGTATTTT. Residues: CASSQDAGGSSTDTQYF.

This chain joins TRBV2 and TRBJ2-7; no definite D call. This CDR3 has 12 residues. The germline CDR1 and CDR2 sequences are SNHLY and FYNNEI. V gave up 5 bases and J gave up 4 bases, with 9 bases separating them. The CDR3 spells CASSNLGYEQYF. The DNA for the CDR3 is TGTGCCAGCAGTAACCTAGGATACGAGCAGTACTTC.

CDR3 DNA: TGTGCCAGCAGCCAGAGGGGGAGGAACACTGAAGCTTTCTTT. This codes for CASSQRGRNTEAFF. The rearrangement joins TRBV11-3 to TRBJ1-1; a weak D match, TRBD1 (6 bases). Germline V CDR1 and CDR2: SGHNT, YENEEA. V lost 5 bases, J lost 1 base, and 11 bases lay in between. The length of the CDR3 is 14 residues.

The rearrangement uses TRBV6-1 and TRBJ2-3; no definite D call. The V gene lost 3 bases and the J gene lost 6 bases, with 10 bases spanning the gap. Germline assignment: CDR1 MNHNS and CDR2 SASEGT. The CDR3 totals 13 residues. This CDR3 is CASSDRALDTQYF. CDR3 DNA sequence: TGTGCCAGCAGTGACCGAGCGTTGGATACGCAGTATTTT.

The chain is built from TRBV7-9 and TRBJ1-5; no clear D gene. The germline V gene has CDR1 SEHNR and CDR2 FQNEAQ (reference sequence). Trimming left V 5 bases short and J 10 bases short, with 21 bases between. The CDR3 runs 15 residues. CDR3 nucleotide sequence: TGTGCCAGCAGCCTTGACTTGACACCCATCAATCCCCAGCATTTT. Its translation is CASSLDLTPINPQHF.